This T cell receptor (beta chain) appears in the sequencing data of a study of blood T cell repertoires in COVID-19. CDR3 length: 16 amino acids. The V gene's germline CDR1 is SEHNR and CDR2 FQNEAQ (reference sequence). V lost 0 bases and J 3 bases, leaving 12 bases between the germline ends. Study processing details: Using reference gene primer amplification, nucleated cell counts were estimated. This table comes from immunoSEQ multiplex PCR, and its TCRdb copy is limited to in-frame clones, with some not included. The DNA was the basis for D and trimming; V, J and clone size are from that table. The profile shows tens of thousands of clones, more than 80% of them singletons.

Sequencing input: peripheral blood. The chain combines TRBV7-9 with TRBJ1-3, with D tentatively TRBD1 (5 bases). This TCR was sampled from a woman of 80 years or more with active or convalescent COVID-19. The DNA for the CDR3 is TGTGCCAGCAGCTTAGCGCAAGGGGAACTTGGAAACACCATATATTTT. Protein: CASSLAQGELGNTIYF. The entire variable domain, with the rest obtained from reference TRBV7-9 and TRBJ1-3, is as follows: DTGVSQNPRHKITKRGQNVTFRCDPISEHNRLYWYRQTLGQGPEFLTYFQNEAQLEKSRLLSDRFSAERPKGSFSTLEIQRTEQGDSAMYLCASSLAQGELGNTIYFGEGSWLTVV.